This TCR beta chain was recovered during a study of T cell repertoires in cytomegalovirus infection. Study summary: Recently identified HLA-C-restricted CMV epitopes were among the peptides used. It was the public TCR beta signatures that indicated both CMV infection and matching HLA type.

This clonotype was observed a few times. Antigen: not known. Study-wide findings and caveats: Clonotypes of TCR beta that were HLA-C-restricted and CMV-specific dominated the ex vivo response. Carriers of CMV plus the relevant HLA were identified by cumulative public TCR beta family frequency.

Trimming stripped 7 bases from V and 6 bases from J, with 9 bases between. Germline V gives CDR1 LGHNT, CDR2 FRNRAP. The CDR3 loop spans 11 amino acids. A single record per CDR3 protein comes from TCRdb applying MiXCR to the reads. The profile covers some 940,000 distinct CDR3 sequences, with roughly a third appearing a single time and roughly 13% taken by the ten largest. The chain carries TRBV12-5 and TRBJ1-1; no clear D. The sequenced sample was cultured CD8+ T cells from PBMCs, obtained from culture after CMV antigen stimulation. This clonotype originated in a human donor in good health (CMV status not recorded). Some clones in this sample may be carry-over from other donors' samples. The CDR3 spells CASEWGAEAFF. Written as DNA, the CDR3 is TGTGCTAGTGAGTGGGGAGCTGAAGCTTTCTTT.